The 30 T cell receptor beta chains below all came from one sample that was sequenced in a study of post-analysis software for immune sequencing data. Study-wide points: Elevated frequency relative to controls characterized several TRBV segments in patients, TRBV5-6, TRBV5-1 and TRBV20-1 among them.

The antigens of these receptors remain unknown. TCR beta cDNA libraries had unique molecular identifiers. Using its own MiXCR run on the PCR reads, TCRdb lists one record per CDR3 protein. The top ten hold 4.9% of the sample, which has 650,000 to 900,000 distinct CDR3 sequences, 46% seen once. The source material was blood. The receptor source for this set is a girl aged 5-17 years with multiple sclerosis.

The CDR3 nucleotides are TGCAGTGCTAGAGGATCGGGCCACAATGAGCAGTTCTTC. Amino acids: CSARGSGHNEQFF. The gene calls are TRBV20-1 and TRBJ2-1; no clear D gene. The ends were cut back, 1 base at V and 5 bases at J, with 9 bases in the middle. Germline CDR1 and CDR2: DFQATT and SNEGSKA (reference sequence). The CDR3 loop spans 13 amino acids.

In this sample, this clonotype turned up a few times. The chain has TRBV5-6 and TRBJ2-1; D remains unclear. Germline-derived CDR1 and CDR2 are SGHDT and YYEEEE. The CDR3 covers 12 residues. Trimming took 3 bases from V and 8 from J, leaving 9 bases between them. CDR3: CASSYSLDEQFF. CDR3 nucleotides: TGTGCCAGCAGCTATAGTCTAGATGAGCAGTTCTTC.

This clonotype was detected only once. The rearrangement uses TRBV9 and TRBJ2-1; the match to TRBD2 covers 8 bases. The V gene's germline CDR1 is SGDLS and CDR2 YYNGEE. V was clipped by 0 bases and J by 8 bases; unmatched bases: 16. The CDR3 loop spans 18 amino acids. This CDR3 is CASSVAGTGGPLVDEQFF. CDR3 DNA sequence: TGTGCCAGCAGCGTAGCGGGGACGGGAGGGCCTCTTGTAGATGAGCAGTTCTTC.

J is TRBJ1-6 and V is TRBV12-3 or TRBV12-4; weak D call: TRBD1 (5 bases). V was trimmed by 2 bases and J by 9 bases, leaving 14 bases between them. This CDR3 spans 15 amino acids. As DNA, the CDR3 is TGTGCCAGCAGTTTACACCAGGGCGTGGGTTCACCCCTCCACTTT. It specifies CASSLHQGVGSPLHF.

The chain recombines TRBV7-9 with TRBJ2-4, with D possibly called TRBD1 or TRBD2 (5 bases each). CDR1 and CDR2 from the germline V gene are SEHNR and FQNEAQ (reference sequence). V lost 5 bases to trimming and J lost 8 bases, with 16 bases between them. The CDR3 consists of 14 residues. CDR3 loop: CASSGRGLTDIQYF. CDR3 bases: TGTGCCAGCAGCGGCCGGGGCTTGACGGACATTCAGTACTTC.

This chain joins TRBV3-1 and TRBJ1-5, with D hard to call. CDR3 length: 13 residues. Germline lookup yields CDR1 LGHDT and CDR2 YNNKEL (reference sequence). V dropped 0 bases and J dropped 5 bases, with 5 bases sitting between them. Here the CDR3 DNA reads TGTGCCAGCAGCCAAGACCCCGATCAGCCCCAGCATTTT. This sequence encodes CASSQDPDQPQHF. Based on the CDR3 plus reference TRBV3-1 and TRBJ1-5, the full variable domain is DTAVSQTPKYLVTQMGNDKSIKCEQNLGHDTMYWYKQDSKKFLKIMFSYNNKELIINETVPNRFSPKSPDKAHLNLHINSLELGDSAVYFCASSQDPDQPQHFGDGTRLSIL.

CDR3 DNA sequence: TGTGCCACCAGATCCAGGATACAGGGGATAGACGATGAGCAGTTCTTC. Its translation: CATRSRIQGIDDEQFF. V usage is TRBV15 and J usage is TRBJ2-1; 7 bases are a match to TRBD1. CDR3 length: 16 residues. Trimming took 6 bases from V and 8 from J; bases not matched to a gene: 16. Germline CDR1 is LNHNV and CDR2 is YYDKDF (reference sequence).

This chain connects TRBV20-1 to TRBJ2-7, with 8 bases identical to TRBD1. The V gene's germline CDR1 is DFQATT and CDR2 SNEGSKA (reference sequence). This CDR3 contains 15 residues. Trimming removed 3 bases from V and 3 bases from J; junction bases left unmatched: 10. The chain's CDR3 is CSARDLDRVNYEQYF. Written as DNA, the CDR3 is TGCAGTGCTAGGGACTTGGACAGGGTGAACTACGAGCAGTACTTC.

About this clonotype itself: At one end, the junction sequence differs from germline, possibly due to a read error. For the CDR3, the DNA is TGTGCCAGCAGCTTAGTTTTACCCGGGACTTTTTCCTGCGAGCAGTACTTC. Translation: CASSLVLPGTFSCEQYF. The chain recombines TRBV7-8 with TRBJ2-7, with a possible D match to TRBD2 (6 bases). This CDR3 contains 17 residues. Germline CDR1 reads SGHVS; CDR2 reads FQNEAQ.

The chain is built from TRBV12-3 or TRBV12-4 and TRBJ2-3; 7 bases match TRBD2. CDR3 length: 13 amino acids. J gave up 8 bases and V 6 bases, and 8 bases lay outside the gene matches. The CDR3 DNA is TGTGCCAGCAGATTACTAGCGAGGGGTACGCAGTATTTT. Its translation: CASRLLARGTQYF.

This clonotype was observed a handful of times. V and J are TRBV29-1 and TRBJ2-1; the D is unclear. This CDR3 region has 10 residues. The germline gives CDR1 SQVTM, CDR2 ANQGSEA. V was shortened by 0 bases and J by 12 bases, with 6 bases between the two germline ends. The CDR3 here is CSVEDGLQFF. The DNA of the CDR3 is TGCAGCGTTGAAGATGGCCTGCAGTTCTTC.

There are a few counts of this clonotype. V gene TRBV27 combines with J gene TRBJ1-1; tentatively, D is TRBD1 (5 bases). Germline V lookup: CDR1 MNHEY, CDR2 SMNVEV (reference sequence). Trimming pared 3 bases from V and 8 bases from J, leaving 10 bases between. There are 12 residues in the CDR3. CDR3 loop: CASSFGGKEAFF. DNA for the CDR3: TGTGCCAGCAGTTTCGGGGGGAAGGAAGCTTTCTTT.

This clonotype occurred a few times. The J gene is TRBJ2-7, the V gene TRBV12-3 or TRBV12-4, with a possible D match to TRBD1 (5 bases). The CDR3 length is 15 residues. The germline V and J ends were trimmed by 4 bases and 6 bases, with 19 bases remaining between them. CDR3 in DNA: TGTGCCAGCAGTTCCCCAAGCCAGGGTTTCGGCGAGCAGTACTTC. Encoded protein: CASSSPSQGFGEQYF.

The chain is built from TRBV19 and TRBJ2-1, with 10 positions matching TRBD2. This CDR3 has 16 amino acids. The junction had 11 bases not matched to a gene; V was cut back by 5 bases and J by 7 bases. Germline CDR1 and CDR2: LNHDA and SQIVND (reference sequence). Here the CDR3 reads CASSLSRTSGLNEQFF. In DNA form, the CDR3 reads TGTGCCAGTAGTCTTTCGAGGACTAGCGGACTAAATGAGCAGTTCTTC.

The chain uses TRBV4-3 and TRBJ1-2, with D possibly being TRBD1 (5 bases). The CDR3 is 15 residues long. The V and J ends lost 4 bases and 3 bases respectively, with 15 bases between them. Per germline, CDR1 LGHNA and CDR2 YSLEER. DNA of the CDR3: TGCGCCAGCAGCCGACACCTCGGGGACTACTATGGCTACACCTTC. Translated: CASSRHLGDYYGYTF.

The V gene is TRBV7-3, the J gene TRBJ2-3; the D is unclear. CDR1 and CDR2 from the germline V gene are SGHTA and FQGTGA. CDR3 size: 15 residues. The V gene lost 6 bases and the J gene lost 0 bases, with 13 bases spanning the gap. CDR3 in DNA: TGTGCCAGCAGAAAGTCCCCTATTAGCACAGATACGCAGTATTTT. Translated, it gives CASRKSPISTDTQYF.

This clonotype was seen a handful of times. This chain joins TRBV19 and TRBJ1-1, with D possibly matching TRBD1 (6 bases). Trimming took 3 bases from V and 9 from J, leaving 17 bases between them. This CDR3 region has 14 residues. CDR1 and CDR2 (germline): LNHDA, SQIVND (reference sequence). CDR3 sequence (DNA): TGTGCCAGTAGTATCCCCACGGGGGGCAGGAAAGCTTTCTTT. This encodes CASSIPTGGRKAFF.

This clonotype was observed a few times. V is TRBV9 and J is TRBJ2-7; 9 bases line up with TRBD1. CDR3 length equals 13 residues. CDR1 and CDR2 from the germline V gene are SGDLS and YYNGEE. With 3 bases clipped from V and 6 bases from J, the junction kept 4 bases outside the gene matches. The CDR3 coding sequence is TGTGCCAGCAGCGAGGGACAGGGAAGCGAGCAGTACTTC. Its protein is CASSEGQGSEQYF.

This sequence joins TRBV5-1 and TRBJ1-1; 9 bases match TRBD1. Germline V gives CDR1 SGHRS, CDR2 YFSETQ. V shed 3 bases, J shed 3 bases, and the junction held 9 bases outside the gene matches. This CDR3 contains 16 residues. For the CDR3, the DNA is TGCGCCAGCAGCTCGCCCCGGGACAGGGTGGACACTGAAGCTTTCTTT. Translating it yields CASSSPRDRVDTEAFF. Full variable domain (missing parts from reference TRBV5-1 and TRBJ1-1): KAGVTQTPRYLIKTRGQQVTLSCSPISGHRSVSWYQQTPGQGLQFLFEYFSETQRNKGNFPGRFSGRQFSNSRSEMNVSTLELGDSALYLCASSSPRDRVDTEAFFGQGTRLTVV.

This chain joins TRBV4-2 and TRBJ2-3; either TRBD1 or TRBD2 may fit D (6 bases each). Between the trimmed V and J ends, which lost 4 bases and 7 bases, there was a span of 18 bases. The germline V gene has CDR1 LGHNA and CDR2 YNFKEQ. This CDR3 spans 15 amino acids. The CDR3: CASSLLGGTSNTQYF. The CDR3 nucleotides read TGTGCCAGCAGCCTCCTAGGGGGGACGTCGAATACGCAGTATTTT.

The chain links TRBV7-6 to TRBJ2-1, with 7 bases lining up with TRBD1. Germline CDR1 SGHVS, CDR2 FNYEAQ. The CDR3 has 16 amino acids. The J segment lost 5 bases and the V segment lost 5 bases, leaving 12 bases of the junction unmatched. The CDR3 spells CASSIQPGQPNNEQFF. Written as DNA, the CDR3 is TGTGCCAGCAGCATTCAGCCGGGACAGCCCAACAATGAGCAGTTCTTC.

Concerning this clonotype itself: One end of the junction is discordant with germline, which a read error may explain. V is TRBV20-1 and J is TRBJ2-3, with 7 bases aligning to TRBD2. Germline V gene data show CDR1 as DFQATT and CDR2 as SNEGSKA (reference sequence). The CDR3 has 15 residues. The DNA for the CDR3 is TGCGGTGCTAGAGATGGCGGGAGAATCTCAGATACGCAGTATTTT. Amino acid sequence: CGARDGGRISDTQYF.

With regard to this clonotype: The junction departs from germline at one end; a sequencing error may be responsible. The chain carries TRBV7-9 and TRBJ1-2, with TRBD1 matching over 7 bases. This CDR3 has 14 amino acids. CDR1 is SEHNR and CDR2 is FQNEAQ in the germline V gene (reference sequence). The CDR3 DNA is TGTGCCAGCAGCTTTACAGGGGAGAGTTATGGCTGCACCTTC. Translation gives CASSFTGESYGCTF.

The chain has TRBV6-1 and TRBJ2-7; 7 positions match TRBD2. With 0 bases clipped from V and 4 bases from J, the junction kept 6 bases outside the gene matches. CDR1 MNHNS and CDR2 SASEGT come from the germline V gene. This CDR3 region has 15 residues. The CDR3 DNA reads as TGTGCCAGCAGTGAAGCTGCTAGCGGTATATACGAGCAGTACTTC. It codes for CASSEAASGIYEQYF.

V is TRBV11-3 and J is TRBJ1-2, with TRBD1 matching over 9 bases. J gave up 8 bases and V 5 bases, and 18 bases lay outside the gene matches. The CDR3 is 17 amino acids. Germline V gives CDR1 SGHNT, CDR2 YENEEA. CDR3: CASSGNAGTGRFKGYTF. CDR3 DNA: TGTGCCAGCAGCGGCAACGCCGGGACAGGGAGGTTCAAGGGCTACACCTTC.

The V and J genes are TRBV29-1 and TRBJ2-5; TRBD2 agrees at 12 bases. The junction had 7 bases not matched to a gene; V was cut back by 6 bases and J by 2 bases. The CDR3 is 15 amino acids. From germline, CDR1 is SQVTM and CDR2 ANQGSEA. For the CDR3, the DNA is TGCAGCGTCGCCGGACTAGCGGGACGTCAAGAGACCCAGTACTTC. Amino acids: CSVAGLAGRQETQYF.

The chain combines TRBV12-3 or TRBV12-4 with TRBJ2-3, with a weak D call TRBD2 (6 bases). Trimming took 4 bases from V and 0 from J, leaving 8 bases between them. The CDR3 totals 14 residues. The CDR3 is CASSCGASTDTQYF. As DNA, the CDR3 is TGTGCCAGCAGTTGCGGGGCCAGCACAGATACGCAGTATTTT.

The chain recombines TRBV15 with TRBJ2-2; TRBD2 aligns across 7 bases. The germline gives CDR1 LNHNV, CDR2 YYDKDF (reference sequence). The CDR3 is 18 amino acids. V lost 0 bases, J lost 5 bases, and 12 bases stayed unmatched. CDR3 DNA sequence: TGTGCCACCAGCAGAGATCTGGGGGGGAGGGCCAAGACCGGGGAGCTGTTTTTT. Residues: CATSRDLGGRAKTGELFF.

This chain uses TRBV2 with TRBJ2-5, with a tentative D call TRBD1 (6 bases). V was pared by 1 base and J by 3 bases, with 9 bases between. CDR1 is SNHLY and CDR2 is FYNNEI in the germline V gene. This CDR3 has 14 amino acids. CDR3 in amino acids: CASSEVTGKETQYF. CDR3 DNA: TGTGCCAGCAGTGAAGTGACAGGAAAAGAGACCCAGTACTTC. The full variable domain, its missing parts supplied by reference TRBV2 and TRBJ2-5, is EPEVTQTPSHQVTQMGQEVILRCVPISNHLYFYWYRQILGQKVEFLVSFYNNEISEKSEIFDDQFSVERPDGSNFTLKIRSTKLEDSAMYFCASSEVTGKETQYFGPGTRLLVL.

The V call is TRBV18, the J call TRBJ2-7, with a tentative D call TRBD2 (5 bases). Germline lookup yields CDR1 KGHSH and CDR2 LQKENI. Trimming left V 0 bases short and J 6 bases short, with 18 bases between. CDR3 length: 16 residues. The DNA for the CDR3 is TGTGCCAGCTCACCACCGATAGTGGGAGCTCTATCCGAGCAGTACTTC. This sequence encodes CASSPPIVGALSEQYF.